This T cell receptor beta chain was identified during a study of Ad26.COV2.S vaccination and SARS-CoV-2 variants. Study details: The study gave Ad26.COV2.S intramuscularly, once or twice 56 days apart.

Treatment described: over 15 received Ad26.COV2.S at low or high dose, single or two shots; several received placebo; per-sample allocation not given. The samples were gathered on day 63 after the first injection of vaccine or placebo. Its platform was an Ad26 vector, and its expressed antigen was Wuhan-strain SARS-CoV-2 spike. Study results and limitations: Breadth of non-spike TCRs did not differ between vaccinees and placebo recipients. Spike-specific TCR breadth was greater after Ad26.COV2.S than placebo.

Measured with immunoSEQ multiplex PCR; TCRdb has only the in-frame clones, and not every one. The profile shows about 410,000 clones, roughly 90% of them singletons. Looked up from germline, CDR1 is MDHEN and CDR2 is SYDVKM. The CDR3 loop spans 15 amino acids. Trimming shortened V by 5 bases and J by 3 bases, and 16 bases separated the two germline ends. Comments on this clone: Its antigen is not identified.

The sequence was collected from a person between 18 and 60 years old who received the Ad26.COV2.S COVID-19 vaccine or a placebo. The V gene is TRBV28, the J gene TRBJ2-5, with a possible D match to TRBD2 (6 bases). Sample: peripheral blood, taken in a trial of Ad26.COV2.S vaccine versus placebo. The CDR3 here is CASSTQAGRKETQYF. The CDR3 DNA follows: TGTGCCAGCAGTACCCAGGCGGGACGAAAAGAGACCCAGTACTTC.